This is a list of T cell receptor beta chains from one sample in a study of shared clonotypes between healthy human individuals. Profiled with immunoSEQ multiplex PCR; TCRdb holds only in-frame clones, not every one. The sample has around 700,000 clones, roughly 70% seen once. The sequenced material came from memory CD4+ T cells sorted from blood. These receptors were obtained from a woman aged 25-40 years in good health. The conserved cysteine and the conserved F or W are not part of the CDR3 here.

v_call cdr3_aa
TRBV5-4 ASSLGAFGVETQY
TRBV18 ASSPDRQGGQPQH
TRBV27 ASSGQTSGYNEQF
TRBV15 ATSRGTGGADTQY
TRBV2 ASSELAQEETQY
TRBV2 ASRRGGRIAEAF
TRBV7-2 ASRATLAGPYNEQF
TRBV19 ASSPTGVGEKLF
TRBV2 ASSGLSNEQF
TRBV2 ASSLLGGAKAEAF
TRBV6-5 ASSRQYTGELF
TRBV6-1 ASDPGLAGLDTQY
TRBV19 ASRARELETGELF
TRBV6-1 ASSYQDSYEQY
TRBV4-1 ASSRGTDLDQPQH
TRBV29-1 SVGIGGANTEAF
TRBV11-2 ASSLGTSSGANVLT
TRBV18 ASSPRPLEGYNEQF